The 31 T cell receptor beta chains listed next were all sequenced from one sample in a study of blood T cell repertoires in COVID-19. Assay used: immunoSEQ multiplex PCR; TCRdb lists only in-frame clones, some missing. The repertoire holds fewer than 450,000 clones, about 90% seen once, with 2.5% to 4% in the top ten. Sequenced material: peripheral blood. Receptors originate from a woman aged 18-30 years who had recovered from COVID-19.

This rearrangement joins TRBV6-2 or TRBV6-3 to TRBJ1-2; D unresolved. V lost 2 bases to trimming and J lost 1 base, with 8 bases between them. The CDR3 length is 14 residues. The germline CDR1 and CDR2 sequences are MNHEY and SVGEGT. The CDR3 nucleotides are TGTGCCAGCAGTTACCAACAGCTTAACTATGGCTACACCTTC. Protein sequence: CASSYQQLNYGYTF.

The rearrangement uses TRBV18 and TRBJ2-3, with D unclear. Germline CDR1 is KGHSH and CDR2 is LQKENI. CDR3 length: 14 amino acids. Trimming removed 2 bases at V and 2 bases at J, with 8 bases between. The CDR3 coding sequence is TGTGCCAGCTCACCATGGGCGCCCACAGATACGCAGTATTTT. Amino acid sequence: CASSPWAPTDTQYF.

The V call is TRBV7-2, the J call TRBJ2-1; perhaps TRBD1 as D (5 bases). V was trimmed by 6 bases and J by 0 bases, leaving 9 bases between them. The CDR3 is 14 amino acids. CDR1 and CDR2 (germline): SGHTA, FQGNSA. This CDR3 reads CASRPTASYNEQFF. CDR3 DNA sequence: TGTGCCAGCAGACCGACAGCCTCCTACAATGAGCAGTTCTTC.

The chain employs TRBV19 and TRBJ2-5, with a tentative D call TRBD2 (6 bases). The germline V gene has CDR1 LNHDA and CDR2 SQIVND (reference sequence). Trimming pared 2 bases from V and 7 bases from J, leaving 20 bases between. This CDR3 comprises 16 residues. The CDR3 DNA follows: TGTGCCAGTAGTATACGACTAGTGGGTTTGGTTGGGACCCAGTACTTC. Protein product: CASSIRLVGLVGTQYF.

J is TRBJ2-5 and V is TRBV7-2; 8 nucleotides match TRBD2. The CDR3 length is 16 residues. The V and J ends lost 1 base and 4 bases, in that order; junction bases with no gene match: 8. The germline gives CDR1 SGHTA, CDR2 FQGNSA. CDR3 region: CASSLGGLAGLETQYF. Here the CDR3 DNA reads TGTGCCAGCAGCTTAGGAGGGCTAGCGGGCCTAGAGACCCAGTACTTC.

The chain links TRBV5-1 to TRBJ1-1, with D possibly TRBD1 on 5 matching bases. Germline-derived CDR1 and CDR2 are SGHRS and YFSETQ. CDR3 length equals 15 residues. Trimming pared 0 bases from V and 4 bases from J, leaving 13 bases between. As DNA, the CDR3 is TGCGCCAGCAGCTTGGCCGGTGGCAGGGCCACTGAAGCTTTCTTT. Protein product: CASSLAGGRATEAFF.

The DNA for the CDR3 is TGTGCCAGCAGACCGACGTGGGACAGGAGAACAGATACGCAGTATTTT. Amino acids: CASRPTWDRRTDTQYF. This rearrangement joins TRBV7-9 to TRBJ2-3; 8 bases match TRBD1. The germline CDR1 and CDR2 sequences are SEHNR and FQNEAQ (reference sequence). Trimming took 6 bases from V and 3 from J; bases not matched to a gene: 11. The CDR3 runs to 16 residues.

This sequence joins TRBV2 and TRBJ2-1, with TRBD1 identical over 7 bases. V lost 6 bases and J lost 2; bases outside the gene matches: 4. This CDR3 has 14 residues. In germline, CDR1 is SNHLY, CDR2 FYNNEI. The CDR3, as DNA: TGTGCCAGCAGACCCAGGGGGACCTACAATGAGCAGTTCTTC. Encoded protein: CASRPRGTYNEQFF.

The chain employs TRBV7-2 and TRBJ2-1, with D unclear. The V and J ends lost 1 base and 6 bases respectively, with 13 bases between them. The CDR3 is 15 amino acids. Germline CDR1 reads SGHTA; CDR2 reads FQGNSA. DNA of the CDR3: TGTGCCAGCAGCTTAGTCTCAGGATGGGCCAATGAGCAGTTCTTC. It translates to CASSLVSGWANEQFF. Together with reference TRBV7-2 and TRBJ2-1, the CDR3 gives the full variable domain: GAGVSQSPSNKVTEKGKDVELRCDPISGHTALYWYRQSLGQGLEFLIYFQGNSAPDKSGLPSDRFSAERTGGSVSTLTIQRTQQEDSAVYLCASSLVSGWANEQFFGPGTRLTVL.

V is TRBV6-2 or TRBV6-3 and J is TRBJ2-5; TRBD2 is a possible D gene (5 bases). There are 18 residues in the CDR3. CDR1 is MNHEY and CDR2 is SVGEGT in the germline V gene. Between the trimmed V and J ends, which lost 3 bases and 5 bases, there was a span of 25 bases. The CDR3 sequence is CASSYNAPGIVARETQYF. As DNA, the CDR3 is TGTGCCAGCAGTTATAACGCCCCCGGGATAGTGGCGAGGGAGACCCAGTACTTC.

The chain carries TRBV2 and TRBJ2-3, with TRBD1 matching over 9 bases. Per germline, CDR1 SNHLY and CDR2 FYNNEI. The CDR3 contains 18 residues. V was pared by 3 bases and J by 7 bases, with 17 bases of the junction left unmatched. The CDR3 loop reads CASSDNLVDRGSLNTQYF. The CDR3 DNA reads as TGTGCCAGCAGTGATAACTTGGTCGACAGGGGGTCGTTGAATACGCAGTATTTT. Supplemented by reference TRBV2 and TRBJ2-3, the full variable domain reads EPEVTQTPSHQVTQMGQEVILRCVPISNHLYFYWYRQILGQKVEFLVSFYNNEISEKSEIFDDQFSVERPDGSNFTLKIRSTKLEDSAMYFCASSDNLVDRGSLNTQYFGPGTRLTVL.

J is TRBJ1-2 and V is TRBV27, with 7 bases that match TRBD1. The V and J ends lost 6 bases and 8 bases, in that order; junction bases with no gene match: 6. The CDR3 is 12 amino acids. Germline lookup yields CDR1 MNHEY and CDR2 SMNVEV (reference sequence). CDR3 in amino acids: CASRTGMGGYTF. CDR3 DNA: TGTGCCAGCAGGACAGGGATGGGAGGCTACACCTTC.

The chain uses TRBV27 and TRBJ2-1, with D unresolved. CDR1 and CDR2 (germline): MNHEY, SMNVEV (reference sequence). The CDR3 runs to 15 residues. Trimming stripped 0 bases from V and 5 bases from J, with 11 bases between. The CDR3 loop reads CASSLSIILHNEQFF. For the CDR3, the DNA is TGTGCCAGCAGTTTATCGATAATACTTCACAATGAGCAGTTCTTC.

The chain uses TRBV5-1 and TRBJ2-2; 8 bases are a match to TRBD2. V was clipped by 7 bases and J by 4 bases; unmatched bases: 9. The CDR3 extends over 15 amino acids. Germline CDR1 SGHRS, CDR2 YFSETQ. CDR3 bases: TGCGCCAGCCGGTATCGGGGGGGCGGCACCGGGGAGCTGTTTTTT. It encodes CASRYRGGGTGELFF.

The chain has TRBV18 and TRBJ2-1, with TRBD1 identical over 8 bases. In germline, CDR1 is KGHSH, CDR2 LQKENI. This CDR3 comprises 12 residues. V shed 3 bases and J 10 bases; nucleotides not matched to a gene: 2. CDR3 residues: CASSPQGAEQFF. The CDR3, as DNA: TGTGCCAGCTCACCGCAGGGGGCCGAGCAGTTCTTC.

This chain links TRBV19 with TRBJ1-6; D not certain. V lost 1 base to trimming and J lost 8 bases, with 6 bases between them. This CDR3 comprises 13 residues. The germline V gene encodes CDR1 LNHDA and CDR2 SQIVND (reference sequence). The CDR3 DNA follows: TGTGCCAGTAGTATAGTAATAGATTCACCCCTCCACTTT. Protein: CASSIVIDSPLHF.

This rearrangement joins TRBV14 to TRBJ2-3, with 7 bases lining up with TRBD2. Per the germline V gene, CDR1 is SGHDN and CDR2 is FVKESK. The V and J ends lost 1 base and 5 bases, in that order; junction bases with no gene match: 9. The CDR3 runs to 16 residues. The CDR3: CASSQVKLAPRDTQYF. CDR3 nucleotide sequence: TGTGCCAGCAGCCAAGTAAAACTAGCGCCTAGAGATACGCAGTATTTT.

The rearrangement uses TRBV23-1 and TRBJ1-3, with D unresolved. Being an ORF, TRBV23-1 has a function that is uncertain. V was cut by 0 bases and J by 0 bases, with 9 bases left in between. This CDR3 has 16 amino acids. This CDR3 is CASSQSGVSSGNTIYF. The DNA for the CDR3 is TGCGCCAGCAGTCAATCCGGGGTGAGCTCTGGAAACACCATATATTTT.

DNA of the CDR3: TGTGCCAGCTCACCCTACAGCACCTACAATGAGCAGTTCTTC. Translated, it gives CASSPYSTYNEQFF. V usage is TRBV18 and J usage is TRBJ2-1, with D uncertain. The CDR3 covers 14 residues. CDR1 is KGHSH and CDR2 is LQKENI in the germline V gene. V was cut by 3 bases and J by 2 bases, with 8 bases left in between.

This chain connects TRBV7-2 to TRBJ1-4; 7 nucleotides agree with TRBD1. The trim removed 6 bases at V and 3 bases at J, leaving 4 bases unmatched. CDR3 length: 14 amino acids. Germline V gene lookup returns CDR1 SGHTA and CDR2 FQGNSA. The CDR3 region has the DNA TGTGCCAGCAGTTCTGGGACAGCTAATGAAAAACTGTTTTTT. Amino acids: CASSSGTANEKLFF.

The J gene is TRBJ2-1, the V gene TRBV11-3, with a possible D match to TRBD1 (6 bases). The CDR3 consists of 15 residues. V lost 3 bases and J lost 4, with 13 bases in between. Germline assignment: CDR1 SGHNT and CDR2 YENEEA. This CDR3 reads CASSFRAGAYNEQFF. The CDR3 bases are TGTGCCAGCAGCTTCAGGGCAGGGGCTTACAATGAGCAGTTCTTC.

This chain links TRBV3-1 (or the pseudogene TRBV3-2) with TRBJ1-1; the match to TRBD1 covers 9 bases. The CDR3 has 14 amino acids. Germline lookup yields CDR1 LGHDT and CDR2 YNNKEL (reference sequence). V lost 5 bases, J lost 5 bases, and 6 bases stayed unmatched. The CDR3: CASSVGTGRTEAFF. Written as DNA, the CDR3 is TGTGCCAGCAGCGTAGGGACAGGGAGGACTGAAGCTTTCTTT.

In this sample, this clone turned up once. The V gene is TRBV7-2, the J gene TRBJ1-5; TRBD1 aligns across 8 bases. Germline CDR1 reads SGHTA; CDR2 reads FQGNSA. CDR3 length: 14 amino acids. With 5 bases clipped from V and 5 bases from J, the junction kept 5 bases outside the gene matches. DNA of the CDR3: TGTGCCAGCAGCCAAACAGGGGGAGATCAGCCCCAGCATTTT. Translating it yields CASSQTGGDQPQHF.

The chain employs TRBV5-1 and TRBJ2-1; weak D call: TRBD2 (5 bases). Trimming pared 4 bases from V and 0 bases from J, leaving 17 bases between. The V gene's germline CDR1 is SGHRS and CDR2 YFSETQ. The CDR3 is made up of 17 amino acids. In nucleotides, the CDR3 is TGCGCCAGCAGCGACCCCCCCGGGGTGAGCTCCTACAATGAGCAGTTCTTC. Protein sequence: CASSDPPGVSSYNEQFF.

The genes are TRBV11-3 and TRBJ2-1; D call uncertain. There are 15 residues in the CDR3. The germline V gene has CDR1 SGHNT and CDR2 YENEEA. V lost 5 bases to trimming and J lost 8 bases, with 19 bases between them. This CDR3 reads CASSRRSNSLHEQFF. The CDR3 DNA sequence: TGTGCCAGCAGCCGCCGATCCAACTCGCTACATGAGCAGTTCTTC. Full variable domain (missing parts from reference TRBV11-3 and TRBJ2-1): EAGVVQSPRYKIIEKKQPVAFWCNPISGHNTLYWYLQNLGQGPELLIRYENEEAVDDSQLPKDRFSAERLKGVDSTLKIQPAELGDSAVYLCASSRRSNSLHEQFFGPGTRLTVL.

The rearrangement links TRBV5-6 to TRBJ2-7, with D possibly TRBD2 on 6 matching bases. Trimming removed 3 bases from V and 2 bases from J, with 15 bases in between. The CDR3 sequence is 15 residues long. CDR1 is SGHDT and CDR2 is YYEEEE in the germline V gene. The CDR3 loop reads CASSSLGTGAYEQYV. The CDR3 DNA reads TGTGCCAGCAGCTCCCTCGGGACTGGGGCCTACGAGCAGTACGTC.

This clone was counted once. V and J are TRBV5-8 and TRBJ2-1; 9 bases map to TRBD2. V trimming: 3 bases; J trimming: 5 bases; junction bases outside the gene matches: 6. The CDR3 length is 15 residues. From germline, CDR1 is SGHTS and CDR2 YDEGEE. The CDR3 nucleotides are TGTGCCAGCAGCTCACGTGGCGGGGGGGACAATGAGCAGTTCTTC. This sequence encodes CASSSRGGGDNEQFF.

The chain uses TRBV19 and TRBJ1-2; D remains ambiguous. CDR3 length: 14 amino acids. CDR1 is LNHDA, CDR2 SQIVND, per germline (reference sequence). V was clipped by 3 bases and J by 6 bases, with 14 bases between them. The CDR3 sequence is CASSIAVSPNGYTF. The CDR3 DNA is TGTGCCAGTAGTATTGCGGTCAGCCCGAATGGCTACACCTTC.

The chain joins TRBV19 to TRBJ1-5; D call uncertain. The germline CDR1 and CDR2 sequences are LNHDA and SQIVND (reference sequence). Trimming pared 3 bases from V and 1 base from J, leaving 10 bases between. The CDR3 runs 15 residues. The CDR3 nucleotides read TGTGCCAGTAGTATTGACAATTCCAGCAATCAGCCCCAGCATTTT. Protein sequence: CASSIDNSSNQPQHF.

The V call is TRBV6-5, the J call TRBJ2-1, with 9 bases identical to TRBD2. Trimming took 2 bases from V and 7 from J; bases not matched to a gene: 6. CDR3 length equals 15 residues. From germline, CDR1 is MNHEY and CDR2 SVGAGI. The chain's CDR3 is CASSYMGGRGNEQFF. The CDR3 DNA follows: TGTGCCAGCAGTTACATGGGCGGGAGGGGGAATGAGCAGTTCTTC.

The chain is built from TRBV7-2 and TRBJ2-3; D unclear. The CDR3 consists of 14 residues. The germline CDR1 and CDR2 sequences are SGHTA and FQGNSA. Trimming shortened V by 1 base and J by 1 base, and 6 bases separated the two germline ends. The CDR3 DNA sequence: TGTGCCAGCAGCTTAGTCGTAGGCACAGATACGCAGTATTTT. This codes for CASSLVVGTDTQYF.